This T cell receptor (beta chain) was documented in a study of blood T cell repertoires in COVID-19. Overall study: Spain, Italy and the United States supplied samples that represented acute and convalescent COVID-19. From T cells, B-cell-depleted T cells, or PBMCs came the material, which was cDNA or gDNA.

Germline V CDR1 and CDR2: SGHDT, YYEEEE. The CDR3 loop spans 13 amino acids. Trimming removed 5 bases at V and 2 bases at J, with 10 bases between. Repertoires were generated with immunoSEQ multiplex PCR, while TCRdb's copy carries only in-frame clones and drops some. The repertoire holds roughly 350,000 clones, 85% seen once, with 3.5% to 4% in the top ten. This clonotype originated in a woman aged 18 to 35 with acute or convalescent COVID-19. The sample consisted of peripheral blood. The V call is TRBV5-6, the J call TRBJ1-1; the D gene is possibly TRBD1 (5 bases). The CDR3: CASRPGLNTEAFF. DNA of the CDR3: TGTGCCAGCAGACCGGGACTTAACACTGAAGCTTTCTTT.